This entry lists 30 T cell receptor beta chains sequenced from one sample in a study of T cells expressing NK-cell markers (dated by TCRdb to about 2020). Preparation of the library involved 5' RACE. Sequenced on an Illumina HiSeq 2000. With the reads reprocessed by TCRdb, a single entry stands for each CDR3 protein sequence and no DNA is reported. The table kept for this sample lists fewer than 200,000 distinct CDR3 sequences. Around 18% of the sample belongs to the ten largest clones. Sequenced input: blood T cells: a sorted CD56 or NKG2C T cell subset, CD4+ or CD8+ T cells, or bulk PBMC T cells (not recorded which). These receptors were obtained from a woman aged 18 to 75 in good health.

The J gene is TRBJ2-3, the V gene TRBV27; with no DNA, the TCRdb D assignment of TRBD1 cannot be verified. The CDR3 has 15 amino acids. Per germline, CDR1 MNHEY and CDR2 SMNVEV (reference sequence). CDR3: CASSLDRGGKSTQYF.

The chain links TRBV6-5 to TRBJ1-3. The CDR3 is 16 residues long. From germline, CDR1 is MNHEY and CDR2 SVGAGI. CDR3 protein: CASSLTAGTSGNTIYF.

The rearrangement links TRBV5-1 to TRBJ2-7; with no DNA, the TCRdb D assignment of TRBD1 cannot be verified. This CDR3 contains 13 residues. The germline V gene has CDR1 SGHRS and CDR2 YFSETQ. The CDR3: CASTNQGVGEQYF.

V and J are TRBV5-1 and TRBJ1-5. Looked up from germline, CDR1 is SGHRS and CDR2 is YFSETQ. The CDR3 has 14 amino acids. This CDR3 reads CASSLEGYNQPQHF.

This chain uses TRBV7-9 with TRBJ1-1; with no DNA, the TCRdb D assignment of TRBD1 cannot be verified. Germline CDR1 and CDR2: SEHNR and FQNEAQ (reference sequence). CDR3 size: 15 residues. The CDR3 spells CASSSETGGFTEAFF.

The rearrangement uses TRBV6-1 and TRBJ1-1. The CDR3 covers 14 residues. Per germline, CDR1 MNHNS and CDR2 SASEGT. The CDR3 sequence is CASGSRQVDTEAFF.

The chain combines TRBV5-1 with TRBJ2-1; with no DNA, the TCRdb D assignment of TRBD1 cannot be verified. Germline values: CDR1 SGHRS, CDR2 YFSETQ. This CDR3 has 17 residues. CDR3 sequence reads: CASSFSSGTGTYNEQFF. The variable domain in full, with the rest retrieved from reference TRBV5-1 and TRBJ2-1, is KAGVTQTPRYLIKTRGQQVTLSCSPISGHRSVSWYQQTPGQGLQFLFEYFSETQRNKGNFPGRFSGRQFSNSRSEMNVSTLELGDSALYLCASSFSSGTGTYNEQFFGPGTRLTVL.

The rearrangement uses TRBV11-2 and TRBJ1-3; TCRdb outputs TRBD1, but without DNA this stays unchecked. Germline CDR1 and CDR2: SGHAT and FQNNGV. CDR3 length: 18 amino acids. CDR3 amino acids: CASSLVRGTGLPGNTIYF.

This chain uses TRBV5-5 with TRBJ2-5. The CDR3 runs to 11 residues. Germline V gives CDR1 SGHKS, CDR2 YYEKEE (reference sequence). The CDR3 loop reads CASTIQETQYF.

This chain connects TRBV12-3 or TRBV12-4 to TRBJ2-7; the D call from TCRdb, TRBD1, cannot be confirmed without DNA. The CDR3 sequence is 14 residues long. The CDR3 is CASSLPGHNYEQYF.

The chain joins TRBV29-1 to TRBJ1-5. This CDR3 is built from 14 residues. Germline V gene sequence: CDR1 SQVTM, CDR2 ANQGSEA. The CDR3 here is CSVAAADPNQPQHF.

V gene TRBV6-4 combines with J gene TRBJ2-3. The CDR3 runs 13 residues. Germline values: CDR1 MRHNA, CDR2 SNTAGT. The CDR3: CASSQNKQDTQYF.

This rearrangement joins TRBV28 to TRBJ2-7; TCRdb lists TRBD1, though no DNA is available to test this call. CDR1 MDHEN and CDR2 SYDVKM come from the germline V gene. The length of the CDR3 is 15 residues. The chain's CDR3 is CASSHSGRSSYEQYF.

The gene calls are TRBV29-1 and TRBJ1-1; TCRdb designates TRBD1, a call that cannot be tested without DNA. Looked up from germline, CDR1 is SQVTM and CDR2 is ANQGSEA. The CDR3 sequence is 14 residues long. CDR3: CSVGEHRTNTEAFF.

V is TRBV15 and J is TRBJ2-4; TCRdb calls TRBD1, which cannot be checked without DNA. CDR3 length: 18 amino acids. Germline CDR1 reads LNHNV; CDR2 reads YYDKDF (reference sequence). The CDR3 loop reads CATSRDPGQTLAKNIQYF.

The chain couples TRBV20-1 to TRBJ1-3; TCRdb's D call, TRBD1, is unchecked because there is no DNA. The CDR3 sequence is 16 residues long. Germline loops: CDR1 DFQATT, CDR2 SNEGSKA (reference sequence). This chain's CDR3 is CSARDWGRDMGNTIYF.

V and J are TRBV9 and TRBJ2-3. Germline V CDR1 and CDR2: SGDLS, YYNGEE. CDR3 size: 16 residues. CDR3 amino acids: CASSVGTRDGTDTQYF.

V and J are TRBV5-4 and TRBJ1-2. Germline values: CDR1 SGHNT, CDR2 YYREEE (reference sequence). This CDR3 spans 12 amino acids. This CDR3 is CASSQAEGGYTF.

The chain is built from TRBV6-1 and TRBJ2-7; no DNA is available, so the TRBD2 call from TCRdb remains unchecked. Germline V gives CDR1 MNHNS, CDR2 SASEGT. The CDR3 extends over 15 amino acids. The CDR3 loop is CASSELLAGIYEQYF.

The rearrangement uses TRBV6-1 and TRBJ2-7; TCRdb reports TRBD1, a call that lacks DNA to check it against. This CDR3 is 13 amino acids long. Looked up from germline, CDR1 is MNHNS and CDR2 is SASEGT. CDR3: CASSREGGDEQYF.

The V and J genes are TRBV20-1 and TRBJ2-7; TCRdb returns TRBD2, unconfirmable since there is no DNA. Germline V gene sequence: CDR1 DFQATT, CDR2 SNEGSKA (reference sequence). The CDR3 covers 14 residues. CDR3: CSASNRDFPYEQYF.

The rearrangement links TRBV5-1 to TRBJ2-5; the D call from TCRdb, TRBD2, cannot be confirmed without DNA. The CDR3 is made up of 14 amino acids. Germline assignment: CDR1 SGHRS and CDR2 YFSETQ. The chain's CDR3 is CASSLRGGIKTQYF.

Here the CDR3 reads CASSPDGTGTYEQYF. The chain combines TRBV6-1 with TRBJ2-7; with no DNA, the TCRdb D assignment of TRBD2 cannot be verified. The CDR3 has 15 residues. CDR1 MNHNS and CDR2 SASEGT come from the germline V gene.

V is TRBV3-1 and J is TRBJ2-7; as DNA is missing, the TRBD1 call by TCRdb cannot be tested. The CDR3 spans 18 residues. Per germline, CDR1 LGHDT and CDR2 YNNKEL (reference sequence). The chain's CDR3 is CASSEGGFIGTGSYEQYF.

The rearrangement links TRBV14 to TRBJ2-3; the TCRdb call, TRBD2, lacks DNA for checking. The CDR3 covers 16 residues. Germline V lookup: CDR1 SGHDN, CDR2 FVKESK. This chain's CDR3 is CASSPGTSGRADTQYF.

The gene calls are TRBV18 and TRBJ1-6; TCRdb lists TRBD1, though no DNA is available to test this call. Germline values: CDR1 KGHSH, CDR2 LQKENI. CDR3 length: 15 amino acids. CDR3 protein: CASSPALGDNSPLHF.

The rearrangement joins TRBV19 to TRBJ2-5. Germline CDR1 reads LNHDA; CDR2 reads SQIVND (reference sequence). The length of the CDR3 is 16 residues. CDR3 sequence reads: CASSIYGVTETETQYF.

The chain couples TRBV11-2 to TRBJ2-6; the D gene TCRdb calls, TRBD1, cannot be checked with no DNA. The CDR3 spans 13 residues. The germline CDR1 and CDR2 sequences are SGHAT and FQNNGV. CDR3 sequence: CASSPGGANVLTF.

This chain connects TRBV3-1 to TRBJ1-3; lacking DNA, the TRBD1 call made by TCRdb goes unchecked. The CDR3 covers 14 residues. Germline V gene data show CDR1 as LGHDT and CDR2 as YNNKEL (reference sequence). This CDR3 reads CASSQRGDGNTIYF.

The rearrangement links TRBV30 to TRBJ1-1. The CDR3 has 14 residues. Per the germline V gene, CDR1 is GTSNPN and CDR2 is SVGIG (reference sequence). The CDR3 reads CAWSDSLRNTEAFF.